This T cell receptor beta chain was identified during a study of blood T cells in healthy people across ages. Background on the study: T cells yielded about one barcoded beta molecule per two cells through template switching. Findings and limits, study-wide: Researchers said unsorted PBMCs prevented a conclusive naive versus antigen-experienced comparison. CMV infection status of these donors was not known.

The CDR3 is 12 amino acids. Between the trimmed V and J ends, which lost 5 bases and 15 bases, there was a span of 17 bases. CDR1 SGHTA and CDR2 FQGNSA come from the germline V gene. Using a J-beta primer mix together with a sample-barcoded 5' primer, a second PCR was run for roughly 7 to 12 cycles. Samples each returned at least 3 million CDR3-containing paired-end reads. MiXCR, applied by TCRdb to the 5' RACE reads, yields one record per CDR3 protein. Of more than 1 million distinct CDR3 sequences in the sample, 35% to 55% were seen once. With regard to this clonotype: What it recognizes is unknown.

The V call is TRBV7-2, the J call TRBJ2-4, with D hard to call. The clonotype originates from a woman aged 55-70 years in good health. Specimen: blood. CDR3 sequence (DNA): TGTGCCAGCAGCAGCCGACATGGCGCCACGTACTTC. It specifies CASSSRHGATYF.